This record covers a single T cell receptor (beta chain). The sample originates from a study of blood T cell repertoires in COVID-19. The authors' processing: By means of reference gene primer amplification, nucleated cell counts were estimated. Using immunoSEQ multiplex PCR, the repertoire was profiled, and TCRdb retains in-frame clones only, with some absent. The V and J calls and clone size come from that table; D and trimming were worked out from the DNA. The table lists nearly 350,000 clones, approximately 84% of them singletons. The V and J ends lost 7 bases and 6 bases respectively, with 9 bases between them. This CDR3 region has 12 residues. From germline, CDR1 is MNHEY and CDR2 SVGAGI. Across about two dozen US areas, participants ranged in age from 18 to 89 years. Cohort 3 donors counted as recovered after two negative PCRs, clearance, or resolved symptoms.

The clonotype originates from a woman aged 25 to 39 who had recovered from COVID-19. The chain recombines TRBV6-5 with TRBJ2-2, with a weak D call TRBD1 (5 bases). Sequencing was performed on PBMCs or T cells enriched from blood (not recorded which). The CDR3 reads CASMQGPGELFF. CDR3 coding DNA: TGTGCCAGCATGCAGGGTCCCGGGGAGCTGTTTTTT.